Following are 9 T cell receptor beta chains from one sample sequenced in a study of cytomegalovirus exposure and HLA in healthy donors. Use of 60 Vbeta and 13 Jbeta primers characterized the PCR. Some clones are missing from TCRdb's copy, which holds only in-frame ones; the method was immunoSEQ multiplex PCR. The data show over 150,000 clones, 60% to 80% seen once. The specimen sequenced was PBMCs. Every receptor here comes from a man aged 60 to 69 in good health and CMV-seronegative.

J is TRBJ2-6 and V is TRBV5-4; maybe TRBD2 (6 bases). Trimming stripped 2 bases from V and 4 bases from J, with 13 bases between. This CDR3 has 16 residues. Germline-derived CDR1 and CDR2 are SGHNT and YYREEE (reference sequence). CDR3 sequence: CASSLMGGSGANVLTF. CDR3 nucleotide sequence: TGTGCCAGCAGCTTAATGGGGGGATCGGGGGCCAACGTCCTGACTTTC.

Here the CDR3 DNA reads TGTGCCAGTAGAACAGGGGTCTTCGCTGAAGCTTTCTTT. As protein: CASRTGVFAEAFF. The rearrangement links TRBV19 to TRBJ1-1; 7 nucleotides align to TRBD1. J lost 6 bases, V lost 6 bases, and 7 bases had no gene match. Germline V gene data show CDR1 as LNHDA and CDR2 as SQIVND (reference sequence). This CDR3 comprises 13 residues. Using reference TRBV19 and TRBJ1-1 for the parts outside the CDR3, the full variable domain is DGGITQSPKYLFRKEGQNVTLSCEQNLNHDAMYWYRQDPGQGLRLIYYSQIVNDFQKGDIAEGYSVSREKKESFPLTVTSAQKNPTAFYLCASRTGVFAEAFFGQGTRLTVV.

The rearrangement links TRBV11-2 to TRBJ2-5; perhaps TRBD2 as D (6 bases). CDR3 length: 14 amino acids. The germline V gene encodes CDR1 SGHAT and CDR2 FQNNGV. Trimming removed 4 bases from V and 4 bases from J, with 13 bases in between. The CDR3 loop is CASSWGLLAETQYF. The CDR3 DNA sequence: TGTGCCAGCAGCTGGGGACTGCTCGCAGAGACCCAGTACTTC.

This clone was picked up a small number of times. V gene TRBV19 combines with J gene TRBJ1-1; D gene unclear. V lost 6 bases and J lost 1, with 9 bases in between. Germline CDR1 and CDR2: LNHDA and SQIVND (reference sequence). This CDR3 has 13 amino acids. CDR3 region: CASRRTGNTEAFF. The CDR3 DNA is TGTGCCAGTAGACGTACGGGGAACACTGAAGCTTTCTTT.

The gene calls are TRBV4-1 and TRBJ2-2, with 8 bases fitting TRBD2. Germline V CDR1 and CDR2: MGHRA, YSYEKL. The CDR3 runs to 16 residues. V was pared by 2 bases and J by 1 base, with 3 bases of the junction left unmatched. CDR3 residues: CASSQQSGGNTGELFF. CDR3 sequence (DNA): TGCGCCAGCAGCCAACAAAGCGGGGGGAACACCGGGGAGCTGTTTTTT.

The chain employs TRBV7-9 and TRBJ2-2; D might be TRBD1 (5 bases). Germline V CDR1 and CDR2: SEHNR, FQNEAQ (reference sequence). CDR3 size: 15 residues. Trimming stripped 5 bases from V and 4 bases from J, with 14 bases between. CDR3 region: CASSTKGRVTGELFF. CDR3 sequence (DNA): TGTGCCAGCAGCACAAAGGGCAGGGTCACCGGGGAGCTGTTTTTT.

The chain links TRBV7-2 to TRBJ2-7; 7 nucleotides agree with TRBD2. The CDR3 consists of 17 residues. The V gene's germline CDR1 is SGHTA and CDR2 FQGNSA. V gave up 2 bases and J gave up 6 bases; unmatched junction bases: 16. CDR3 protein: CASSLLDAGVVFGEQYF. CDR3 coding DNA: TGTGCCAGCAGCTTACTGGACGCGGGAGTCGTTTTTGGCGAGCAGTACTTC. The full variable domain, rest sourced from reference TRBV7-2 and TRBJ2-7, is GAGVSQSPSNKVTEKGKDVELRCDPISGHTALYWYRQSLGQGLEFLIYFQGNSAPDKSGLPSDRFSAERTGGSVSTLTIQRTQQEDSAVYLCASSLLDAGVVFGEQYFGPGTRLTVT.

This chain uses TRBV5-1 with TRBJ2-3; 10 nucleotides line up with TRBD2. The CDR3 has 16 residues. The germline CDR1 and CDR2 sequences are SGHRS and YFSETQ. V was pared by 3 bases and J by 4 bases, with 8 bases of the junction left unmatched. The CDR3, as DNA: TGCGCCAGCAGCTCCCTAGCGGGAGTGTTTCCAGATACGCAGTATTTT. Its translation is CASSSLAGVFPDTQYF.

The rearrangement links TRBV28 to TRBJ1-2; D unresolved. Trimming stripped 2 bases from V and 2 bases from J, with 9 bases between. There are 14 residues in the CDR3. The germline gives CDR1 MDHEN, CDR2 SYDVKM. This CDR3 reads CASSLGSGNYGYTF. CDR3 coding DNA: TGTGCCAGCAGTTTAGGGTCGGGAAACTATGGCTACACCTTC.